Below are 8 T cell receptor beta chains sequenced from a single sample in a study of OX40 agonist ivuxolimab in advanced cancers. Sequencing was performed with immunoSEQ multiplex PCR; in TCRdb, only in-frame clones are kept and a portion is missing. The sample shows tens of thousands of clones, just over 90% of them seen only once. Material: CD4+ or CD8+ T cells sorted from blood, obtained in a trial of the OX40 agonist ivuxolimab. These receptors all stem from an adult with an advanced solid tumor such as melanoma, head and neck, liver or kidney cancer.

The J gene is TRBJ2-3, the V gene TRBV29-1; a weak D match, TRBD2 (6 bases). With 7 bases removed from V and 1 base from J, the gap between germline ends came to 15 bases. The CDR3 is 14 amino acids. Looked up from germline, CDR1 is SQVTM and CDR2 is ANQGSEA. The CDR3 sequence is CSGRGGYGTDTQYF. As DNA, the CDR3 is TGCAGCGGGAGGGGTGGCTACGGCACAGATACGCAGTATTTT.

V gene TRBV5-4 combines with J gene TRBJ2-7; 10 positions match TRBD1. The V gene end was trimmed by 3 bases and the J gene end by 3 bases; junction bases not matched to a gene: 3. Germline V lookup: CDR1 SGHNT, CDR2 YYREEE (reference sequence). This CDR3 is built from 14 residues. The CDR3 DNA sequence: TGTGCCAGCAGCTCCGGGACAGGGGACTACGAGCAGTACTTC. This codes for CASSSGTGDYEQYF. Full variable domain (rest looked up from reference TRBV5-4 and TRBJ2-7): ETGVTQSPTHLIKTRGQQVTLRCSSQSGHNTVSWYQQALGQGPQFIFQYYREEENGRGNFPPRFSGLQFPNYSSELNVNALELDDSALYLCASSSGTGDYEQYFGPGTRLTVT.

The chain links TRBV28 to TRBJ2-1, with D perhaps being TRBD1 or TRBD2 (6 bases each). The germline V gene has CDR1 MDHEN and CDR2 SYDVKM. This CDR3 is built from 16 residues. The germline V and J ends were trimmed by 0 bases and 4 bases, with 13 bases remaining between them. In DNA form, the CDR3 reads TGTGCCAGCAGTTTATGGGGGGGCGAGTCTTACAATGAGCAGTTCTTC. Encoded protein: CASSLWGGESYNEQFF.

CDR3 DNA sequence: TGCGCCAGCAGCCAGACACGCAGGGGGGGCAGGGCCTATGGCTACACCTTC. As protein: CASSQTRRGGRAYGYTF. The chain employs TRBV4-3 and TRBJ1-2, with 7 bases that match TRBD1. In germline, CDR1 is LGHNA, CDR2 YSLEER. The CDR3 extends over 17 amino acids. V lost 3 bases and J lost 4; bases outside the gene matches: 14.

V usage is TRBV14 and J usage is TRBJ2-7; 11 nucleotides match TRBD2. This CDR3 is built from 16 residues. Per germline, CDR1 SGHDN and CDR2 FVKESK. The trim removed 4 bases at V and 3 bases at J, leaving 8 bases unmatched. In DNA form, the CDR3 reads TGTGCCAGCAGCCCCACTAGCGGGGGTACCCTCTACGAGCAGTACTTC. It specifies CASSPTSGGTLYEQYF.

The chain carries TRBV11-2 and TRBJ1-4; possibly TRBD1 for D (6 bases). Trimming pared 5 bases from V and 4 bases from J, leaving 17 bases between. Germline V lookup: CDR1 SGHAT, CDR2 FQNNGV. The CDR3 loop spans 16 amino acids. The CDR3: CASSRDIGPINEKLFF. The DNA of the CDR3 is TGTGCCAGCAGCAGGGACATAGGACCGATTAATGAAAAACTGTTTTTT.

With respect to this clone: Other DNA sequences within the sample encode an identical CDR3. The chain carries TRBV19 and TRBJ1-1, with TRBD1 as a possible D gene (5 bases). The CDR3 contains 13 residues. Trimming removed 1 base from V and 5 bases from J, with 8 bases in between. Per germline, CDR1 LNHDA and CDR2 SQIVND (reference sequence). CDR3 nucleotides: TGTGCCAGTAGTATAGGGGGGGGTACTGAAGCTTTCTTT. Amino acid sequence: CASSIGGGTEAFF.

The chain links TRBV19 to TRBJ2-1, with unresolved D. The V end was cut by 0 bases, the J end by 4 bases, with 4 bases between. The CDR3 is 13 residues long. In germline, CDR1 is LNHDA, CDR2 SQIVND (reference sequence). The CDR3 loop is CASSIDGYNEQFF. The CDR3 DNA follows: TGTGCCAGTAGTATAGATGGGTACAATGAGCAGTTCTTC.